This is a list of T cell receptor beta chains from one sample in a study of T cell repertoires in cytomegalovirus infection. The antigens these receptors bind are not known. TCRdb re-called the reads through MiXCR, storing one row per CDR3 protein. The repertoire holds 250,000 to 300,000 distinct CDR3 sequences, with 22% as singletons. The sequencing used cultured PBMCs, collected from culture after CMV antigen stimulation. These receptors were taken from a human donor in good health (CMV status not recorded). Some clones in this sample may be carry-over from other donors' samples. Each CDR3 is given with its conserved first and last residue. The order of the fields is D gene, J gene, clone size, V gene, CDR3 protein, CDR3 DNA. The D gene is left open where the match is weak. Clone size is given for some rows only: seen once, a few or many times, or a class if the clone is expanded.

d_gene: TRBD2; j_gene: TRBJ2-2; abundance: .; v_gene: TRBV4-3; CDR3aa: CASSHSGGGTRLAGGMNTGELFF; CDR3nt: TGCGCCAGCAGCCACTCAGGGGGGGGAACACGACTAGCGGGAGGGATGAACACCGGGGAGCTGTTTTTT
d_gene: TRBD1; j_gene: TRBJ1-1; abundance: few; v_gene: TRBV6-2/TRBV6-3; CDR3aa: CASSSTGTALRAFF; CDR3nt: TGTGCCAGCAGTTCGACTGGGACAGCCCTGAGAGCTTTCTTT
d_gene: .; j_gene: TRBJ1-2; abundance: .; v_gene: TRBV19; CDR3aa: CATRGGARSGYTF; CDR3nt: TGTGCTACCCGTGGGGGCGCCCGTAGTGGCTACACCTTC
d_gene: .; j_gene: TRBJ1-5; abundance: .; v_gene: TRBV6-1; CDR3aa: CASTQGSNQPQHF; CDR3nt: TGTGCCAGCACACAGGGAAGCAATCAGCCCCAGCATTTT
d_gene: TRBD1; j_gene: TRBJ2-7; abundance: .; v_gene: TRBV4-1; CDR3aa: CASSHKSGTGSYEQYF; CDR3nt: TGCGCCAGCAGCCACAAGTCCGGGACAGGCTCCTACGAGCAGTACTTC
d_gene: .; j_gene: TRBJ2-1; abundance: many; v_gene: TRBV12-3/TRBV12-4; CDR3aa: CASSFGLARANEQFF; CDR3nt: TGTGCCAGCAGTTTCGGGCTAGCCCGGGCCAATGAGCAGTTCTTC
d_gene: TRBD2; j_gene: TRBJ2-1; abundance: .; v_gene: TRBV12-3/TRBV12-4; CDR3aa: CASSRGLAAIGDEQFF; CDR3nt: TGTGCCAGCAGCCGGGGACTAGCGGCAATAGGCGATGAGCAGTTCTTC
d_gene: .; j_gene: TRBJ2-4; abundance: many; v_gene: TRBV7-2; CDR3aa: CASSGPAWVAGKNIQYF; CDR3nt: TGTGCCAGCAGCGGCCCAGCCTGGGTAGCAGGCAAAAACATTCAGTACTTC
d_gene: .; j_gene: TRBJ2-1; abundance: .; v_gene: TRBV5-4; CDR3aa: CASSLGQFEQFF; CDR3nt: TGTGCCAGCAGCTTGGGGCAATTTGAGCAGTTCTTC
d_gene: TRBD1; j_gene: TRBJ2-5; abundance: .; v_gene: TRBV27; CDR3aa: CASSSRQGEETQYF; CDR3nt: TGTGCCAGCAGTTCCCGACAGGGGGAAGAGACCCAGTACTTC
d_gene: .; j_gene: TRBJ2-1; abundance: few; v_gene: TRBV6-1; CDR3aa: CASSRVGGTYNEQFF; CDR3nt: TGTGCCAGCAGTAGGGTAGGGGGAACCTACAATGAGCAGTTCTTC
d_gene: TRBD1; j_gene: TRBJ1-1; abundance: .; v_gene: TRBV19; CDR3aa: CASTSGTGRVGVLGTEAFF; CDR3nt: TGTGCCAGTACCTCCGGGACAGGGAGGGTTGGTGTCCTAGGGACTGAAGCTTTCTTT
d_gene: .; j_gene: TRBJ2-2; abundance: .; v_gene: TRBV5-1; CDR3aa: CASSLGDGPGELFF; CDR3nt: TGCGCCAGCAGCTTGGGTGACGGGCCCGGGGAGCTGTTTTTT